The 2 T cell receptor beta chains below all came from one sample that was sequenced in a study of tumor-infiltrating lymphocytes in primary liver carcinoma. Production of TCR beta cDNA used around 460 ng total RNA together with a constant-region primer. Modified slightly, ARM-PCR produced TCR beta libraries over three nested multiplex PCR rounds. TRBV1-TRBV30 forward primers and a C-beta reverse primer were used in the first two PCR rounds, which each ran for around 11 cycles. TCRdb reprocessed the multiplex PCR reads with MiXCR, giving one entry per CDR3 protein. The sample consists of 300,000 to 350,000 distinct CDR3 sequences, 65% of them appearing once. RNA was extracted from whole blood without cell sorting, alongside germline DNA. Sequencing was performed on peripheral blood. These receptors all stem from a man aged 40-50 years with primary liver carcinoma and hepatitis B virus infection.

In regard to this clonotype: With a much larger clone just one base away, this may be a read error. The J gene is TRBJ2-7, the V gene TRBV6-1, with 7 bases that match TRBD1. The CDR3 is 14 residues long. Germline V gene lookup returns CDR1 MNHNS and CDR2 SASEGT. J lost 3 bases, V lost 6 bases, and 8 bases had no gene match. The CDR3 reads CASRRGHSFYEQYF. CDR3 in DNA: TGTGCCAGCAGGAGGGGGCACAGTTTCTACGAGCAGTACTTC.

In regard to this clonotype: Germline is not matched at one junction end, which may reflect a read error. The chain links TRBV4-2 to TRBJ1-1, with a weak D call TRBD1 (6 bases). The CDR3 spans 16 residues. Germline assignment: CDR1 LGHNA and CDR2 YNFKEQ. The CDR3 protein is CASSQGMGAATQRTFF. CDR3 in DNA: TGTGCAAGCAGCCAAGGTATGGGGGCAGCCACCCAACGCACTTTCTTT.